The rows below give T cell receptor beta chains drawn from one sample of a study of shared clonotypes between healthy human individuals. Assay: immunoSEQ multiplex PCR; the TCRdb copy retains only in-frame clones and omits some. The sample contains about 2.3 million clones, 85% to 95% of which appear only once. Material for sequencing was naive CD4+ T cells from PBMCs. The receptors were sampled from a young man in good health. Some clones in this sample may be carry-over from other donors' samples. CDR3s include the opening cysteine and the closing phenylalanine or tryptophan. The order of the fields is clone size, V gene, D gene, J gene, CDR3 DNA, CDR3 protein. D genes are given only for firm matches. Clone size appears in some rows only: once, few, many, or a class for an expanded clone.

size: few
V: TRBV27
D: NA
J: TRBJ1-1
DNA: TGTGCCAGCAGTTTGCGGGCCAACACTGAAGCTTTCTTT
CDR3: CASSLRANTEAFF

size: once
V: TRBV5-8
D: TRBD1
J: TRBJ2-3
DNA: TGTGCCAGCAGCCAAGGGGGCACATATACGCAGTATTTT
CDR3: CASSQGGTYTQYF

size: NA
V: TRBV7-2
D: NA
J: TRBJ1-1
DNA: TGTGCCAGCAGCTTAGTTCGGGTGGAAGCTTTCTTT
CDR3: CASSLVRVEAFF

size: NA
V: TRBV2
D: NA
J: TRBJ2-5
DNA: TGTGCCAGCAGTACGACAGGCCAAGAGACCCAGTACTTC
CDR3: CASSTTGQETQYF

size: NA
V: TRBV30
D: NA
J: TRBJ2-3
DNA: TGTGCCTGGAGTGTACGGCAAGATACGCAGTATTTT
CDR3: CAWSVRQDTQYF

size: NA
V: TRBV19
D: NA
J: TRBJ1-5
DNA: TGTGCCAGTAGTATAGTATGGCAGGCGTCCAATCAGCCCCAGCATTTT
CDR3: CASSIVWQASNQPQHF

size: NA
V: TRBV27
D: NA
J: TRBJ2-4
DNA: TGTGCCAGCCGCCTGATTAGAGGAAACATTCAGTACTTC
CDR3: CASRLIRGNIQYF

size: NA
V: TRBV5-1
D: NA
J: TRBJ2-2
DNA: TGCGCCAGCAGCTTGGACCCATATCGTAGCGTGGCGGTCAACACCGGGGAGCTGTTTTTT
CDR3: CASSLDPYRSVAVNTGELFF

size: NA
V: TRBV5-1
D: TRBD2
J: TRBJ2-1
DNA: TGCGCCAGCAGCTGGGGGACTAGCGGGAGTCACGACGATGAGCAGTTCTTC
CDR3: CASSWGTSGSHDDEQFF

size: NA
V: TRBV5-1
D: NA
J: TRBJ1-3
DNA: TGCGCCAGCAAATTACAGACTAGTGGAAACACCATATATTTT
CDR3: CASKLQTSGNTIYF

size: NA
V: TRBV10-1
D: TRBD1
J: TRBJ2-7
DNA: TGCGCCAGTCGGAAACCGGGACAGTTGTCCTACGAGCAGTACTTC
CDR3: CASRKPGQLSYEQYF

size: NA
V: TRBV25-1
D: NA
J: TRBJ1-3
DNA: TGTGCCAGCAATTCCCTCGGGAAATCTGGAAACACCATATATTTT
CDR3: CASNSLGKSGNTIYF

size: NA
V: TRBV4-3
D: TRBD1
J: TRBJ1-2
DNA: TGCGCCAGCAGCCGCCCGGGACAGAACTATGGCTACACCTTC
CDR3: CASSRPGQNYGYTF

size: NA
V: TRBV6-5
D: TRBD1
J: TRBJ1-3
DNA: TGTGCCAGCAAGCAGGGGGCGGGGGGAAACACCATATATTTT
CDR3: CASKQGAGGNTIYF

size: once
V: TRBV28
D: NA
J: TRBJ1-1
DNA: TGTGCCAGCAGGGGGGGCCAGTCCGGGACCCACTTT
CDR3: CASRGGQSGTHF

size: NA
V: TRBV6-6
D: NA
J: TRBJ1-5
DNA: TGTGCCAGCAGTTACGGGGCAAGTCAGCCCCAGCATTTT
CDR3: CASSYGASQPQHF

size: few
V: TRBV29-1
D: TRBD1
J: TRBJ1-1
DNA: TGCAGCGTTGAGGGGACAGCACGGGGGAACACTGAAGCTTTCTTT
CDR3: CSVEGTARGNTEAFF